The 8 T cell receptor beta chains below all came from one sample that was sequenced in a study of blood T cell repertoires in COVID-19. TCRdb's copy holds only in-frame clones and misses some; the assay was immunoSEQ multiplex PCR. The data show some 190,000 clones, 89% seen once. The sequencing sample was made of PBMCs or T cells enriched from blood (not recorded which). These TCRs come from a woman aged 40 to 49 with acute COVID-19.

CDR3 in amino acids: CASSQAKGTHTEAFF. CDR3 nucleotides: TGTGCCAGCAGCCAAGCGAAGGGGACTCACACTGAAGCTTTCTTT. J is TRBJ1-1 and V is TRBV4-2; tentatively, D is TRBD1 (5 bases). The V gene lost 1 base and the J gene lost 3 bases, with 12 bases spanning the gap. Germline values: CDR1 LGHNA, CDR2 YNFKEQ. CDR3 size: 15 residues.

This clone was observed a few times. This chain uses TRBV27 with TRBJ2-2; D might be TRBD2 (6 bases). CDR1 is MNHEY, CDR2 SMNVEV, per germline (reference sequence). Trimming left V 6 bases short and J 3 bases short, with 14 bases between. CDR3 length: 15 residues. The CDR3 is CASRLGGSYTGELFF. The CDR3 nucleotides read TGTGCCAGCAGATTGGGGGGTAGCTACACCGGGGAGCTGTTTTTT.

The V gene is TRBV28, the J gene TRBJ1-2; D uncertain. Trimming stripped 5 bases from V and 2 bases from J, with 12 bases between. Germline values: CDR1 MDHEN, CDR2 SYDVKM. The CDR3 sequence is 14 residues long. The chain's CDR3 is CASSPPGANYGYTF. The CDR3 nucleotides read TGTGCCAGCAGTCCCCCCGGAGCGAACTATGGCTACACCTTC.

In this sample, this clone turned up once. V is TRBV6-6 and J is TRBJ1-2, with D hard to call. Germline V gene sequence: CDR1 MNHNY, CDR2 SVGAGI (reference sequence). Trimming removed 2 bases at V and 4 bases at J, with 11 bases between. The CDR3 loop spans 14 amino acids. The CDR3 region is CASSYNEVRYGYTF. CDR3 nucleotide sequence: TGTGCCAGCAGTTACAATGAGGTCCGCTATGGCTACACCTTC.

The chain has TRBV18 and TRBJ2-3, with 10 bases aligning to TRBD2. Unmatched junction bases numbered 8, after V lost 4 bases and J lost 1 base. CDR1 and CDR2 (germline): KGHSH, LQKENI. This CDR3 has 17 amino acids. The chain's CDR3 is CASSRKRLAGGTDTQYF. The CDR3 nucleotides read TGTGCCAGCTCACGCAAACGGCTAGCGGGGGGCACAGATACGCAGTATTTT.

This chain joins TRBV5-1 and TRBJ2-4; a weak D match, TRBD1 (5 bases). V was pared by 2 bases and J by 7 bases, with 10 bases between. This CDR3 comprises 13 residues. The germline CDR1 and CDR2 sequences are SGHRS and YFSETQ. The CDR3 nucleotides are TGCGCCAGCAGCTTTAAACCAGGGAACATTCAGTACTTC. Amino acids: CASSFKPGNIQYF.

V usage is TRBV5-1 and J usage is TRBJ2-1, with TRBD1 matching 7 bases. The CDR3 is 17 amino acids. The germline V gene has CDR1 SGHRS and CDR2 YFSETQ. V lost 2 bases, J lost 0 bases, and 8 bases stayed unmatched. CDR3 in DNA: TGCGCCAGCAGCTTAGGACAGGTAACGAGCTCCTACAATGAGCAGTTCTTC. It specifies CASSLGQVTSSYNEQFF. The full variable domain, in which reference TRBV5-1 and TRBJ2-1 provide the parts outside the CDR3, is KAGVTQTPRYLIKTRGQQVTLSCSPISGHRSVSWYQQTPGQGLQFLFEYFSETQRNKGNFPGRFSGRQFSNSRSEMNVSTLELGDSALYLCASSLGQVTSSYNEQFFGPGTRLTVL.

The chain uses TRBV7-2 and TRBJ2-1, with D tentatively TRBD1 (6 bases). CDR3 size: 15 residues. Between the trimmed V and J ends, which lost 3 bases and 0 bases, there was a span of 9 bases. From germline, CDR1 is SGHTA and CDR2 FQGNSA. In nucleotides, the CDR3 is TGTGCCAGCAGCTTTGACAGGAGCTCCTACAATGAGCAGTTCTTC. Translated, it gives CASSFDRSSYNEQFF.